This TCR beta chain was recorded in a study of T cell repertoires in cytomegalovirus infection. Of note for this clonotype: Antigen specificity is unknown.

TCRdb used MiXCR to reprocess the reads, holding one entry per CDR3 protein. This sample has roughly 340,000 distinct CDR3 sequences; just under 30% occur once, and the top ten carry roughly 20%. CDR3 length: 13 amino acids. The germline gives CDR1 DFQATT, CDR2 SNEGSKA (reference sequence). V shed 5 bases and J shed 8 bases, with 17 bases lying between them. The source material was cultured PBMCs, sampled from culture after CMV antigen stimulation. The V gene is TRBV20-1, the J gene TRBJ2-3; D possibly matches TRBD1 or TRBD2 (5 bases each). This receptor was identified in a human donor in good health (CMV status not recorded). Some clones in this sample may be carry-over from other donors' samples. CDR3 nucleotide sequence: TGCAGTGCTGTTAGCGAGTCCGGGGCTACGCAGTATTTT. It codes for CSAVSESGATQYF.